The rows below give T cell receptor beta chains drawn from one sample of a study of metastatic and nonmetastatic thyroid tumors. TCRdb re-clonotyped the PCR reads via MiXCR. The sample holds 15,000 to 20,000 clones, around 25% seen once. The sample taken for sequencing was adjacent normal tissue. Receptors originate from a female donor with papillary thyroid cancer or a benign thyroid nodule (not recorded which). Some clones in this sample may be carry-over from other donors' samples. CDR3s include the opening cysteine and the closing phenylalanine or tryptophan. D genes are given only for firm matches. The listing skips clone size in some rows; elsewhere it reads once, few, many or a size class.

D gene,V gene,clone size,J gene,CDR3 protein
TRBD1,TRBV7-9,-,TRBJ2-2,CASSLGQMNTGELFF
TRBD1,TRBV6-1,-,TRBJ1-6,CAISQLQGGGSPLHF
-,TRBV7-2,few,TRBJ2-3,CASSPYTDTQYF
-,TRBV7-9,few,TRBJ1-2,CASSFFDGYTF
TRBD1,TRBV4-1,-,TRBJ1-2,CASSQFPTDRALHGYTF
-,TRBV6-2/TRBV6-3,few,TRBJ1-1,CASTRANTEAFF
-,TRBV6-2/TRBV6-3,medium-sized,TRBJ2-2,CASSIRQTTGELFF
-,TRBV19,-,TRBJ2-7,CASSLPGLGVYEQYF
-,TRBV6-1,-,TRBJ1-2,CASREDGYTF
TRBD2,TRBV7-2,large,TRBJ2-7,CASSLLPVAGGHFYEQYF
-,TRBV11-2,-,TRBJ1-5,CASSLEGGRQPQHF
-,TRBV6-1,medium-sized,TRBJ1-3,CASSPGYYSGNTIYF
-,TRBV28,-,TRBJ2-7,CASSHSYEQYF
-,TRBV30,-,TRBJ2-2,CAWSVGYTNTGELFF
TRBD2,TRBV30,-,TRBJ2-7,CAWGGEYEQYF
-,TRBV6-1,few,TRBJ1-5,CASRETVGYSNQPQHF
-,TRBV12-3/TRBV12-4,few,TRBJ2-7,CASSFRRDYEQYF
-,TRBV6-1,few,TRBJ1-1,CASSMDRNTEAFF
TRBD2,TRBV7-2,-,TRBJ2-1,CASSLGGGAQFF
TRBD2,TRBV12-3/TRBV12-4,medium-sized,TRBJ2-7,CASSSTSGRLEQYF
-,TRBV20-1,-,TRBJ2-2,CSARDPTNTGELFF
-,TRBV6-2/TRBV6-3,-,TRBJ2-5,CASTPGGGQETQYF
TRBD1,TRBV6-2/TRBV6-3,-,TRBJ2-7,CASRPPGQGRNEQYF
-,TRBV7-3,few,TRBJ1-1,CASSLLGTEAFF
-,TRBV19,-,TRBJ1-2,CASSMRYLWGPNYGYTF
-,TRBV11-1,-,TRBJ2-1,CASSLGQGGGNEQFF
TRBD1,TRBV9,many,TRBJ2-5,CASSVGQGETQYF
TRBD2,TRBV20-1,-,TRBJ2-7,CSASRLAGGYEQYF
TRBD1,TRBV6-2/TRBV6-3,-,TRBJ1-6,CASSYAVRTGGSYNSPLHF
-,TRBV6-6,-,TRBJ1-1,CASSYVDTEAFF
TRBD1,TRBV24-1,-,TRBJ1-2,CATSSGQGCCNYGYTF
TRBD1,TRBV6-1,-,TRBJ2-7,CASSDPGQESYEQYF
-,TRBV3-1,many,TRBJ2-7,CASSQEGGRGYEQYF
-,TRBV28,-,TRBJ1-5,CASSGGGQPQHF
TRBD2,TRBV11-2,-,TRBJ2-1,CASSLGSGDYNEQFF
-,TRBV27,-,TRBJ2-7,CASSFRGRGNEQYF
-,TRBV11-2,-,TRBJ1-2,CASSSAGAHGYTF
TRBD2,TRBV10-3,-,TRBJ2-3,CAIGTSGGFDTQYF
-,TRBV20-1,-,TRBJ2-7,CSGYRPSSYEQYF
-,TRBV12-3/TRBV12-4,few,TRBJ1-4,CASSLRGRNEKLFF
TRBD1,TRBV11-3,few,TRBJ2-2,CVSSLGQENTGELFF
TRBD1,TRBV20-1,-,TRBJ1-2,CSAVGTANYGYTF
-,TRBV20-1,-,TRBJ1-3,CSALRDISGNTIYF
TRBD1,TRBV28,few,TRBJ2-7,CASRTGGTGVEQYF
-,TRBV11-3,few,TRBJ2-5,CASSRGTEETQYF
TRBD1,TRBV12-3/TRBV12-4,-,TRBJ2-7,CASSAPWDSSGQYF
-,TRBV2,few,TRBJ1-2,CASSDRLTGIGYTF
TRBD2,TRBV19,-,TRBJ2-2,CASSYTSALNTGELFF
-,TRBV7-9,medium-sized,TRBJ2-7,CASSFAGDGVPTYEQYF
-,TRBV5-1,many,TRBJ1-5,CASRRPRNQPQHF
TRBD2,TRBV9,-,TRBJ2-2,CASSVSGMANTGELFF
TRBD1,TRBV5-1,-,TRBJ2-3,CASSRRDRNTDTQYF
-,TRBV2,-,TRBJ2-7,CASRILTGQYF